This TCR beta chain was sequenced for a study of T-cell reconstitution after alpha-beta-depleted transplantation in children. This CDR3 contains 11 residues. Germline CDR1 is MDHEN and CDR2 is SYDVKM. V was shortened by 8 bases and J by 3 bases, with 7 bases between the two germline ends. It was with unique molecular identifiers that the TCRbeta library was prepared. A single record per CDR3 protein comes from TCRdb applying MiXCR to the PCR reads. The data hold around 680,000 distinct CDR3 sequences, with 15% to 20% observed a single time. The origin of this receptor is a human donor who donated a stem cell graft to a child with acute myeloid leukemia. The rearrangement uses TRBV28 and TRBJ1-1, with D uncertain. The material sequenced was PBMCs from the stem cell graft donor, taken from the stem cell graft. CDR3 region: CASERDTEAFF. The CDR3 DNA follows: TGTGCCAGCGAGAGGGACACTGAAGCTTTCTTT.